Listed below are T cell receptor beta chains from one sample, sequenced in a study of CD8 T cells in Susac syndrome. Using its own MiXCR run on the immunoSEQ multiplex PCR reads, TCRdb lists one record per CDR3 protein. The repertoire has 80,000 to 90,000 distinct CDR3 sequences, roughly 91% of them found once; the top ten carry about 0.32%. The source material was CD8+ T cells from PBMCs. These receptors were obtained from a human donor in good health. CDR3s include the opening cysteine and the closing phenylalanine or tryptophan. A D gene is named only where the DNA matches it firmly. Only some rows state a clone size, as once, few, many or a class for expanded clones.

>TRBJ2-2|.|TRBV20-1|TRBD2
CSAIRRGGGELFF
TGCAGTGCTATCAGGCGGGGGGGCGGGGAGCTGTTTTTT
>TRBJ2-5|.|TRBV5-6|TRBD2
CASSPGLESQTQYF
TGTGCCAGCAGCCCGGGACTAGAGTCTCAGACCCAGTACTTC
>TRBJ1-2|.|TRBV29-1|.
CSVEGGTRGYGYTF
TGCAGCGTTGAGGGGGGGACACGGGGCTATGGCTACACCTTC
>TRBJ2-3|.|TRBV29-1|.
CSLPGTDTQYF
TGCAGCCTTCCTGGCACAGATACGCAGTATTTT
>TRBJ2-1|.|TRBV27|TRBD1
CASSLIRDRWDNEQFF
TGTGCCAGCAGTCTAATTCGGGACAGGTGGGACAATGAGCAGTTCTTC
>TRBJ2-7|.|TRBV15|.
CATSRDINRPLDEQYF
TGTGCCACCAGCAGAGATATTAACAGGCCCTTGGACGAGCAGTACTTC
>TRBJ2-1|.|TRBV10-2|.
CASSETGSPYNEQFF
TGCGCCAGCAGTGAGACTGGAAGCCCGTACAATGAGCAGTTCTTC
>TRBJ1-2|once|TRBV10-3|.
CATMDSYGYTF
TGTGCCACGATGGACTCCTATGGCTACACCTTC
>TRBJ2-5|.|TRBV9|.
CASSVLGGAETQYF
TGTGCCAGCAGCGTCCTAGGAGGGGCGGAGACCCAGTACTTC
>TRBJ2-5|once|TRBV9|.
CASSVAEGIETQYF
TGTGCCAGCAGCGTAGCCGAGGGTATTGAGACCCAGTACTTC
>TRBJ1-1|.|TRBV12-3/TRBV12-4|TRBD1
CASRTGMNTEAFF
TGTGCCAGCAGGACAGGGATGAACACTGAAGCTTTCTTT
>TRBJ2-7|.|TRBV3-1|.
CASSQVQKGQPEQYF
TGTGCCAGCAGCCAAGTTCAGAAGGGGCAGCCCGAGCAGTACTTC
>TRBJ2-7|.|TRBV19|.
CASSMNNEQYF
TGTGCCAGTAGTATGAACAACGAGCAGTACTTC
>TRBJ2-2|.|TRBV6-5|TRBD1
CASRRQGGAGELFF
TGTGCCAGCAGGCGACAGGGGGGGGCCGGGGAGCTGTTTTTT
>TRBJ2-4|.|TRBV11-2|.
CASSLTGFVAKNIQYF
TGTGCCAGCAGCCTTACAGGTTTTGTAGCCAAAAACATTCAGTACTTC
>TRBJ1-3|.|TRBV7-9|.
CASRRDIGNTIYF
TGTGCCAGCAGGAGAGACATCGGAAACACCATATATTTT
>TRBJ2-7|.|TRBV7-9|TRBD2
CASSLERGIYEQYF
TGTGCCAGCAGCTTAGAGCGGGGAATCTACGAGCAGTACTTC
>TRBJ2-3|.|TRBV27|TRBD1
CASSDPTGAGTF
TGTGCCAGCAGCGACCCGACAGGGGCCGGGACTTTT
>TRBJ1-2|.|TRBV24-1|TRBD1
CATWDRRPNYGYTF
TGTGCCACCTGGGACAGGCGACCCAACTATGGCTACACCTTC
>TRBJ2-7|few|TRBV13|.
CASSLLQGYEQYF
TGTGCCAGCAGCCTACTCCAGGGGTACGAGCAGTACTTC
>TRBJ1-5|once|TRBV12-3/TRBV12-4|.
CASSLGVGSSQHF
TGTGCCAGCAGTTTAGGGGTCGGATCTTCCCAGCATTTT